The 17 T cell receptor beta chains in this list originate from one sample, sequenced in a study of CD8+ T cells in alopecia areata. Sequencing templates came from extracted RNA that was reverse transcribed into cDNA. Profiled with immunoSEQ multiplex PCR; TCRdb holds only in-frame clones, not every one. Of approximately 150,000 clones detected, around 55% appear once; the ten largest clones hold more than 4.5%. Sequenced: CD4+ T cells sorted from blood. The receptors derive from a human donor in good health.

The chain employs TRBV4-1 and TRBJ2-5; D gene uncertain. V dropped 0 bases and J dropped 7 bases, with 3 bases sitting between them. This CDR3 is built from 11 residues. Germline-derived CDR1 and CDR2 are MGHRA and YSYEKL. CDR3 sequence: CASSQERTQYF. CDR3 nucleotides: TGCGCCAGCAGCCAAGAACGGACCCAGTACTTC.

The chain has TRBV29-1 and TRBJ1-3; 7 bases line up with TRBD1. Trimming cost V 7 bases and J 0 bases; bases outside gene matches: 6. The length of the CDR3 is 14 residues. The V gene's germline CDR1 is SQVTM and CDR2 ANQGSEA. CDR3: CSATGAYSGNTIYF. The CDR3 DNA follows: TGCAGCGCTACAGGGGCCTACTCTGGAAACACCATATATTTT.

The chain links TRBV7-6 to TRBJ2-1; D is unclear. This CDR3 spans 13 amino acids. The V gene's germline CDR1 is SGHVS and CDR2 FNYEAQ. Between the trimmed V and J ends, which lost 4 bases and 3 bases, there was a span of 7 bases. CDR3 nucleotides: TGTGCCAGCAGCTCCTCAGGCTACAATGAGCAGTTCTTC. This sequence encodes CASSSSGYNEQFF. Supplemented by reference TRBV7-6 and TRBJ2-1, the full variable domain reads GAGVSQSPRYKVTKRGQDVALRCDPISGHVSLYWYRQALGQGPEFLTYFNYEAQQDKSGLPNDRFSAERPEGSISTLTIQRTEQRDSAMYRCASSSSGYNEQFFGPGTRLTVL.

The chain combines TRBV6-1 with TRBJ1-4, with 10 bases identical to TRBD1. The V gene end was trimmed by 8 bases and the J gene end by 3 bases; junction bases not matched to a gene: 6. The germline V gene encodes CDR1 MNHNS and CDR2 SASEGT. CDR3 size: 15 residues. This chain's CDR3 is CASRRGTGANEKLFF. The CDR3 bases are TGTGCCAGCCGTCGAGGGACAGGGGCTAATGAAAAACTGTTTTTT.

The V gene is TRBV28, the J gene TRBJ2-5, with 8 bases identical to TRBD1. The length of the CDR3 is 15 residues. Germline V gene lookup returns CDR1 MDHEN and CDR2 SYDVKM. V lost 6 bases, J lost 4 bases, and 10 bases stayed unmatched. CDR3 in DNA: TGTGCCAGCAGCCCCCCGGACAGGGTCGGAGAGACCCAGTACTTC. Translating gives CASSPPDRVGETQYF.

This clone has a handful of counts. This chain connects TRBV7-2 to TRBJ2-5, with 11 bases fitting TRBD2. Germline trimming cut 1 base from V and 5 bases from J; bases unmatched to any gene: 9. CDR1 SGHTA and CDR2 FQGNSA come from the germline V gene. The CDR3 extends over 17 amino acids. CDR3: CASSLGLGTSGLETQYF. The CDR3, as DNA: TGTGCCAGCAGCTTAGGGTTGGGGACTAGCGGATTGGAGACCCAGTACTTC.

This chain uses TRBV29-1 with TRBJ2-3; perhaps TRBD1 as D (5 bases). Trimming pared 5 bases from V and 6 bases from J, leaving 15 bases between. The germline V gene encodes CDR1 SQVTM and CDR2 ANQGSEA. The CDR3 contains 13 residues. The CDR3 protein is CSVTLGASDTQYF. The CDR3 region has the DNA TGCAGCGTTACTTTAGGGGCGTCGGATACGCAGTATTTT.

The chain recombines TRBV13 with TRBJ2-1, with 7 bases fitting TRBD2. The J segment lost 2 bases and the V segment lost 7 bases, leaving 11 bases of the junction unmatched. The CDR3 sequence is 16 residues long. CDR1 PRHDT and CDR2 FYEKMQ come from the germline V gene (reference sequence). In DNA, the CDR3 is TGTGCCAGCATCCCCGGAGGCGGGAGCCCCTACAATGAGCAGTTCTTC. It is translated as CASIPGGGSPYNEQFF. The full variable domain, in which reference TRBV13 and TRBJ2-1 provide the parts outside the CDR3, is AAGVIQSPRHLIKEKRETATLKCYPIPRHDTVYWYQQGPGQDPQFLISFYEKMQSDKGSIPDRFSAQQFSDYHSELNMSSLELGDSALYFCASIPGGGSPYNEQFFGPGTRLTVL.

V and J are TRBV30 and TRBJ1-1; D perhaps matches TRBD1 (5 bases). The V and J ends lost 4 bases and 0 bases respectively, with 18 bases between them. The germline V gene encodes CDR1 GTSNPN and CDR2 SVGIG (reference sequence). The CDR3 totals 16 residues. CDR3 in DNA: TGTGCCTGGACCGTTCCCGGGGCCCTACTGAACACTGAAGCTTTCTTT. It translates to CAWTVPGALLNTEAFF.

In nucleotides, the CDR3 is TGTGCCAGCAGCCCAACGACGGGCTATGGCTACACCTTC. Translation: CASSPTTGYGYTF. This rearrangement joins TRBV27 to TRBJ1-2; D remains ambiguous. Trimming stripped 6 bases from V and 4 bases from J, with 12 bases between. The CDR3 spans 13 residues. The germline gives CDR1 MNHEY, CDR2 SMNVEV (reference sequence).

In its sample, this clone was seen many times. The chain uses TRBV11-1 and TRBJ1-1; possible D gene TRBD1, 6 bases. The CDR3 has 15 residues. CDR1 and CDR2 (germline): SGHAT, FQDESV (reference sequence). Between the trimmed V and J ends, which lost 5 bases and 5 bases, there was a span of 18 bases. DNA of the CDR3: TGTGCCAGCAGCACAAACAAGGAGGGGGGGACTGAAGCTTTCTTT. It translates to CASSTNKEGGTEAFF.

This clone occurred once. The chain employs TRBV6-5 and TRBJ2-3; a possible D gene is TRBD2 (5 bases). Trimming took off 1 base at V and 2 bases at J, with 10 bases between the two ends. Germline V CDR1 and CDR2: MNHEY, SVGAGI. This CDR3 is built from 15 residues. The CDR3 nucleotides read TGTGCCAGCAGTTACTACCGGGGAATCACAGATACGCAGTATTTT. It translates to CASSYYRGITDTQYF.

CDR3 loop: CAWSGQAGGPGDEQYF. CDR3 coding DNA: TGTGCCTGGAGTGGTCAGGCGGGAGGGCCAGGCGACGAGCAGTACTTC. The V and J genes are TRBV30 and TRBJ2-7, with 9 bases identical to TRBD2. The germline gives CDR1 GTSNPN, CDR2 SVGIG (reference sequence). V lost 1 base to trimming and J lost 5 bases; unmatched junction nucleotides: 12. The CDR3 length is 16 residues.

This clone came up a few times. Distinct nucleotide sequences in the sample also encode this CDR3. The chain uses TRBV5-1 and TRBJ2-6; D is unresolved. Deletions cut 0 bases from V and 2 bases from J, with 0 bases between. Germline V lookup: CDR1 SGHRS, CDR2 YFSETQ. There are 13 residues in the CDR3. The CDR3 DNA reads as TGCGCCAGCAGCTTGGCTGGGGCCAACGTCCTGACTTTC. Protein sequence: CASSLAGANVLTF.

The chain's CDR3 is CASSANYGYTF. CDR3 nucleotide sequence: TGTGCCAGCAGCGCAAACTATGGCTACACCTTC. This sequence joins TRBV5-6 and TRBJ1-2; D is undetermined. V was trimmed by 4 bases and J by 2 bases, leaving 3 bases between them. The CDR3 covers 11 residues. Looked up from germline, CDR1 is SGHDT and CDR2 is YYEEEE. Filled out from reference TRBV5-6 and TRBJ1-2, the complete variable domain reads DAGVTQSPTHLIKTRGQQVTLRCSPKSGHDTVSWYQQALGQGPQFIFQYYEEEERQRGNFPDRFSGHQFPNYSSELNVNALLLGDSALYLCASSANYGYTFGSGTRLTVV.

This chain connects TRBV30 to TRBJ2-7, with D hard to call. CDR1 and CDR2 (germline): GTSNPN, SVGIG (reference sequence). This CDR3 is built from 13 residues. V lost 0 bases and J lost 6, with 12 bases in between. DNA for the CDR3: TGTGCCTGGAGTGTAAGGGCACGGTCCGAGCAGTACTTC. As protein: CAWSVRARSEQYF. Based on the CDR3 plus reference TRBV30 and TRBJ2-7, the full variable domain is SQTIHQWPATLVQPVGSPLSLECTVEGTSNPNLYWYRQAAGRGLQLLFYSVGIGQISSEVPQNLSASRPQDRQFILSSKKLLLSDSGFYLCAWSVRARSEQYFGPGTRLTVT.

This chain connects TRBV9 to TRBJ2-7; a weak D match, TRBD1 (6 bases). Trimming removed 0 bases from V and 3 bases from J, with 13 bases in between. In germline, CDR1 is SGDLS, CDR2 YYNGEE. CDR3 size: 15 residues. CDR3 sequence (DNA): TGTGCCAGCAGCGTAGCAGGGGCCGGACACTACGAGCAGTACTTC. Translated: CASSVAGAGHYEQYF.